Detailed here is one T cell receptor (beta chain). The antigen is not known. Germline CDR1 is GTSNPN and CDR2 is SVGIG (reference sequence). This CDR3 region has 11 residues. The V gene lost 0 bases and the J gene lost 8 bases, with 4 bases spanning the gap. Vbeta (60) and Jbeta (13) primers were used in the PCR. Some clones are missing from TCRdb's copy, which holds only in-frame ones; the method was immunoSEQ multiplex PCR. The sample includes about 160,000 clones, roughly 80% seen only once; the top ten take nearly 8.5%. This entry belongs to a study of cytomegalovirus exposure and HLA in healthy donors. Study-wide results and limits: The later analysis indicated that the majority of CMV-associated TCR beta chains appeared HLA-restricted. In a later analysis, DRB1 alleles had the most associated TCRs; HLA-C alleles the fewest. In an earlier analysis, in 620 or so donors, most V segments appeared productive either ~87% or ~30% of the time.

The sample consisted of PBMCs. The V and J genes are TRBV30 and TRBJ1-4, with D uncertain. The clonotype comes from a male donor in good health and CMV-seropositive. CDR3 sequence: CAWSVQEKLFF. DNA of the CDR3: TGTGCCTGGAGTGTACAGGAAAAACTGTTTTTT.